The 8 T cell receptor beta chains presented below share a single source sample, sequenced in a study of cytomegalovirus exposure and HLA in healthy donors. Repertoires were generated with immunoSEQ multiplex PCR, while TCRdb's copy carries only in-frame clones and drops some. This repertoire shows 35,000 to 50,000 clones, roughly 93% found once; its top ten account for less than 2.5%. The sequenced sample was PBMCs. These receptors all come from a woman between 18 and 30 years old in good health and CMV-seronegative.

This clone appeared a single time. This chain connects TRBV19 to TRBJ1-5, with D hard to call. Germline V lookup: CDR1 LNHDA, CDR2 SQIVND (reference sequence). The germline V and J ends were trimmed by 7 bases and 7 bases, with 11 bases remaining between them. The CDR3 totals 12 residues. CDR3 in DNA: TGTGCCAGTATGACGGGTTTCCAGCCCCAGCATTTT. Protein sequence: CASMTGFQPQHF.

J is TRBJ1-1 and V is TRBV19; D unresolved. CDR3 length equals 14 residues. CDR1 is LNHDA and CDR2 is SQIVND in the germline V gene (reference sequence). V lost 2 bases and J lost 3, with 10 bases in between. The CDR3: CASSIPGLDTEAFF. In DNA form, the CDR3 reads TGTGCCAGTAGTATACCCGGTTTGGACACTGAAGCTTTCTTT.

The chain couples TRBV11-2 to TRBJ1-3; 7 bases fit TRBD1. The CDR3 length is 15 residues. Germline CDR1 and CDR2: SGHAT and FQNNGV. With 5 bases clipped from V and 0 bases from J, the junction kept 4 bases outside the gene matches. The CDR3: CASSADRSSGNTIYF. DNA for the CDR3: TGTGCCAGCAGCGCGGACAGGTCCTCTGGAAACACCATATATTTT. The full variable domain, rest sourced from reference TRBV11-2 and TRBJ1-3, is EAGVAQSPRYKIIEKRQSVAFWCNPISGHATLYWYQQILGQGPKLLIQFQNNGVVDDSQLPKDRFSAERLKGVDSTLKIQPAKLEDSAVYLCASSADRSSGNTIYFGEGSWLTVV.

The chain carries TRBV4-1 and TRBJ2-7; D is undetermined. V lost 0 bases and J lost 1, with 10 bases in between. This CDR3 contains 15 residues. Germline V gene lookup returns CDR1 MGHRA and CDR2 YSYEKL. CDR3 protein: CASSQDPADSYEQYF. Written as DNA, the CDR3 is TGCGCCAGCAGCCAAGACCCCGCGGATTCCTACGAGCAGTACTTC.

V gene TRBV6-1 combines with J gene TRBJ1-3; D not resolved. CDR1 and CDR2 (germline): MNHNS, SASEGT. This CDR3 comprises 16 residues. The germline V and J ends were trimmed by 2 bases and 0 bases, with 11 bases remaining between them. The chain's CDR3 is CASSEFPGLSGNTIYF. CDR3 bases: TGTGCCAGCAGTGAATTTCCGGGTCTCTCTGGAAACACCATATATTTT.

The chain links TRBV7-8 to TRBJ2-7, with a weak D call TRBD1 (6 bases). This CDR3 region has 14 residues. The germline V gene encodes CDR1 SGHVS and CDR2 FQNEAQ. Between the trimmed V and J ends, which lost 5 bases and 2 bases, there was a span of 13 bases. The CDR3 DNA is TGTGCCAGCAGCAAGAGACAGGCTACCTACGAGCAGTACTTC. This codes for CASSKRQATYEQYF.

This chain connects TRBV5-1 to TRBJ1-4, with TRBD1 matching over 8 bases. The junction had 6 bases not matched to a gene; V was cut back by 4 bases and J by 7 bases. Germline V lookup: CDR1 SGHRS, CDR2 YFSETQ. This CDR3 has 14 residues. The CDR3 loop reads CASSPEDRAEKLFF. CDR3 DNA sequence: TGCGCCAGCAGCCCAGAGGACAGGGCTGAAAAACTGTTTTTT.

The rearrangement joins TRBV6-5 to TRBJ1-5; possibly TRBD1 for D (6 bases). The V gene lost 2 bases and the J gene lost 13 bases, with 12 bases spanning the gap. Looked up from germline, CDR1 is MNHEY and CDR2 is SVGAGI. CDR3 length equals 12 residues. The DNA of the CDR3 is TGTGCCAGCAGTTACCCTGACAGGCGTCAGCATTTT. It codes for CASSYPDRRQHF.